The 12 T cell receptor beta chains below come from one sample, sequenced in a study of response to subunit inactivated influenza vaccine. TCRdb reprocessed the RT-PCR reads via MiXCR and lists one record per CDR3 protein. The sample includes 550,000 to 800,000 distinct CDR3 sequences, around 13% of them seen just once. Sequenced material: PBMCs from blood, taken around 14 days before vaccination. These receptor sequences come from a man in his fifties or sixties who received an inactivated influenza vaccine.

The chain has TRBV16 and TRBJ1-5, with a weak D call TRBD1 (5 bases). The V and J ends lost 2 bases and 4 bases respectively, with 9 bases between them. Germline CDR1 and CDR2: KGHSY and FQNENV. The CDR3 is made up of 14 amino acids. CDR3 region: CASSQEGRNQPQHF. CDR3 DNA sequence: TGTGCCAGCAGCCAAGAGGGGCGGAATCAGCCCCAGCATTTT.

The chain uses TRBV6-2 or TRBV6-3 and TRBJ1-3; 8 bases fit TRBD1. V dropped 0 bases and J dropped 3; count of bases not matched to a gene: 4. Germline CDR1 and CDR2: MNHEY and SVGEGT. This CDR3 is 16 amino acids long. CDR3 coding DNA: TGTGCCAGCAGTTACTCGACAGGGGCGCGTGGAAACACCATATATTTT. Its translation: CASSYSTGARGNTIYF.

This clonotype was counted ten times or more. The rearrangement joins TRBV4-3 to TRBJ2-5; tentative D call: TRBD2 (5 bases). The germline V and J ends were trimmed by 3 bases and 4 bases, with 9 bases remaining between them. This CDR3 comprises 13 residues. In germline, CDR1 is LGHNA, CDR2 YSLEER. The CDR3 region is CASSQNSGETQYF. The DNA for the CDR3 is TGCGCCAGCAGCCAGAACAGCGGAGAGACCCAGTACTTC.

The sample holds a few counts of this clonotype. This sequence joins TRBV6-2 or TRBV6-3 and TRBJ1-2; D is perhaps TRBD1 (5 bases). This CDR3 region has 17 residues. The germline V and J ends were trimmed by 4 bases and 4 bases, with 22 bases remaining between them. CDR1 is MNHEY, CDR2 SVGEGT, per germline. CDR3 sequence: CASSLLTGRRVGYGYTF. The CDR3 nucleotides are TGTGCCAGCAGTTTGTTGACGGGCCGCAGGGTTGGCTATGGCTACACCTTC.

This clonotype came up a few times. This chain uses TRBV19 with TRBJ1-5, with D perhaps TRBD1 (5 bases). Germline V lookup: CDR1 LNHDA, CDR2 SQIVND (reference sequence). The length of the CDR3 is 16 residues. The V end lost 8 bases, the J end lost 0 bases, and 17 bases lay between the germline ends. Written as DNA, the CDR3 is TGTGCCAGTCTTAGAACAGGACTGTATAGCAATCAGCCCCAGCATTTT. This codes for CASLRTGLYSNQPQHF. Full variable domain (missing parts from reference TRBV19 and TRBJ1-5): DGGITQSPKYLFRKEGQNVTLSCEQNLNHDAMYWYRQDPGQGLRLIYYSQIVNDFQKGDIAEGYSVSREKKESFPLTVTSAQKNPTAFYLCASLRTGLYSNQPQHFGDGTRLSIL.

A few counts support this clonotype. The gene calls are TRBV7-9 and TRBJ1-2; D gene unclear. The V end was cut by 0 bases, the J end by 3 bases, with 8 bases between. The CDR3 has 14 amino acids. Germline V gives CDR1 SEHNR, CDR2 FQNEAQ (reference sequence). CDR3 region: CASSLAPRDYGYTF. The CDR3 nucleotides read TGTGCCAGCAGCTTAGCACCCCGAGACTATGGCTACACCTTC.

The V and J genes are TRBV7-9 and TRBJ2-7; D is unclear. Trimming stripped 2 bases from V and 0 bases from J, with 8 bases between. Germline V gene data show CDR1 as SEHNR and CDR2 as FQNEAQ (reference sequence). This CDR3 comprises 14 residues. In DNA form, the CDR3 reads TGTGCCAGCAGCTTATCGGACGGCTCCTACGAGCAGTACTTC. Amino acid sequence: CASSLSDGSYEQYF.

This clonotype has only a few counts. The V call is TRBV7-2, the J call TRBJ1-1; no clear D gene. The V gene lost 3 bases and the J gene lost 5 bases, with 10 bases spanning the gap. Germline V gene lookup returns CDR1 SGHTA and CDR2 FQGNSA. This CDR3 comprises 13 residues. CDR3 in amino acids: CASSFVQRTEAFF. CDR3 DNA: TGTGCCAGCAGCTTCGTCCAGAGGACTGAAGCTTTCTTT.

This clonotype was found a few times. V gene TRBV10-3 combines with J gene TRBJ2-4; 7 bases line up with TRBD2. Trimming took 6 bases from V and 7 from J; bases not matched to a gene: 9. Germline V gene sequence: CDR1 ENHRY, CDR2 SYGVKD. The CDR3 consists of 14 residues. In DNA form, the CDR3 reads TGTGCCATCAGGAGCGGGGACCCCGGGAACATTCAGTACTTC. The encoded protein is CAIRSGDPGNIQYF.

This clonotype was recorded at least ten times. V usage is TRBV5-1 and J usage is TRBJ2-3; D perhaps matches TRBD2 (6 bases). V dropped 2 bases and J dropped 4 bases, with 11 bases sitting between them. This CDR3 comprises 14 residues. Germline V lookup: CDR1 SGHRS, CDR2 YFSETQ. DNA of the CDR3: TGCGCCAGCAGCTTTGGGGGGAGTGCAGATACGCAGTATTTT. Amino acid sequence: CASSFGGSADTQYF.

This clonotype has more than one count but fewer than ten. The chain employs TRBV12-3 or TRBV12-4 and TRBJ1-4; D is possibly TRBD1 (6 bases). V lost 6 bases and J 4 bases, leaving 15 bases between the germline ends. The CDR3 has 15 residues. Here the CDR3 DNA reads TGTGCCAGCAGCACCCCAGGGGCGGTTAATGAAAAACTGTTTTTT. Protein: CASSTPGAVNEKLFF.

This clonotype has more than one count but fewer than ten. The rearrangement joins TRBV12-3 or TRBV12-4 to TRBJ2-2; 9 bases map to TRBD2. The V and J ends lost 7 bases and 0 bases, in that order; junction bases with no gene match: 3. This CDR3 is built from 15 residues. The CDR3 reads CASTIAGANTGELFF. CDR3 nucleotides: TGTGCCAGCACCATAGCGGGGGCGAACACCGGGGAGCTGTTTTTT.